This T cell receptor beta chain was sequenced for a study of blood T cell repertoires in COVID-19. The wider study: T cells, B-cell-depleted T cells, or PBMCs provided the cDNA or gDNA that served as material.

The table lists this clone with a count of one. Assay used: immunoSEQ multiplex PCR; TCRdb lists only in-frame clones, some missing. The sample lists 45,000 to 60,000 clones, roughly 80% seen once, with 10% to 15% in the top ten. This CDR3 has 12 residues. The germline CDR1 and CDR2 sequences are SEHNR and FQNEAQ (reference sequence). Trimming took 5 bases from V and 8 from J; bases not matched to a gene: 5. The sequencing sample was made of peripheral blood. The J gene is TRBJ1-1, the V gene TRBV7-9; 7 nucleotides agree with TRBD1. This clonotype originated in a woman of 80 years or more with acute or convalescent COVID-19. The CDR3 sequence: CASSPQGLEAFF. CDR3 nucleotide sequence: TGTGCCAGCAGCCCACAGGGGTTAGAAGCTTTCTTT.